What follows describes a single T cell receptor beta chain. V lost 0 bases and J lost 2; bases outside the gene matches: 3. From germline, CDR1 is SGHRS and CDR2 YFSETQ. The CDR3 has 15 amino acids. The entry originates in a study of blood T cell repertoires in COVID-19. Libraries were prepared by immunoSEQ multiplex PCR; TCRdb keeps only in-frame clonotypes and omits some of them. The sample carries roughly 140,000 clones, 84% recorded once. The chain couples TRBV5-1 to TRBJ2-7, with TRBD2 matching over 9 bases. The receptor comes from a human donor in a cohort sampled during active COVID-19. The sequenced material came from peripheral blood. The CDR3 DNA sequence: TGCGCCAGCAGCTTGGTCGCTAGCGGGACCTACGAGCAGTACTTC. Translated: CASSLVASGTYEQYF. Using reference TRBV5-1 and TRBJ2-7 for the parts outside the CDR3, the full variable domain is KAGVTQTPRYLIKTRGQQVTLSCSPISGHRSVSWYQQTPGQGLQFLFEYFSETQRNKGNFPGRFSGRQFSNSRSEMNVSTLELGDSALYLCASSLVASGTYEQYFGPGTRLTVT.